The rows below give T cell receptor beta chains drawn from one sample of a study of shared clonotypes between healthy human individuals. Sequencing used immunoSEQ multiplex PCR; TCRdb keeps in-frame clones, though not all of them. This table has 2,500,000 or so clones, more than 90% appearing once. The material sequenced was naive CD4+ T cells sorted from blood. The receptor source for this set is a man younger than 35 in good health. Each CDR3 is given with its conserved first and last residue. The D gene is left open where the match is weak. Size is stated for part of the rows, as once, few or many counts, or as a class when the clone is expanded.

cdr3_nt cdr3_aa clone_size v_call d_call j_call
TGTGCCAGCACCAACCCCCAGGGGGCAAACACCGGGGAGCTGTTTTTT CASTNPQGANTGELFF NA TRBV2 TRBD1 TRBJ2-2
TGTGCCAGCGGGGCTAGCGGGAGGACAGATACGCAGTATTTT CASGASGRTDTQYF NA TRBV6-5 TRBD2 TRBJ2-3
TGTGCCAGTAGCTCTAGCGGGGGGCACTCCTACGAGCAGTACTTC CASSSSGGHSYEQYF NA TRBV19 TRBD2 TRBJ2-7
TGCGCCAGCAGCCTCCCGGGAGGGACGAACACTGAAGCTTTCTTT CASSLPGGTNTEAFF NA TRBV5-1 NA TRBJ1-1
TGTGCCAGCAGCAACGACGGGGCCGGGACCCAGTACTTC CASSNDGAGTQYF NA TRBV2 NA TRBJ2-5
TGTGCCAGCAGCTACCGGACTAGCGGGAGTAGGAACAATGAGCAGTTCTTC CASSYRTSGSRNNEQFF once TRBV7-2 TRBD2 TRBJ2-1
TGCGCCAGCAGTGACAACAGGGGGCAAAGCGCTGAAGCTTTCTTT CASSDNRGQSAEAFF NA TRBV10-1 TRBD1 TRBJ1-1
TGTGCCAGCAGCTCCGCCGGGGGTGAGCAGTTCTTC CASSSAGGEQFF NA TRBV5-5 NA TRBJ2-1
TGTGCCAGCAGCCTAGGGGGTGGGTTCTACGAGCAGTACTTC CASSLGGGFYEQYF once TRBV7-2 NA TRBJ2-7
TGTGCCAGTAGTAGACAGGCCGACTATGGCTACACCTTC CASSRQADYGYTF NA TRBV19 NA TRBJ1-2
TGCAGCGTTACAGGGGAATACGAGCAGTACTTC CSVTGEYEQYF NA TRBV29-1 TRBD1 TRBJ2-7
TGTGCCAGCAGCTTGGCCGGTGTATCAGGGCCTGGAAACACCATATATTTT CASSLAGVSGPGNTIYF NA TRBV5-6 NA TRBJ1-3
TGTGCCAGCAGCTTAGACACAGGGAGGCCGGCGCAGTACTTC CASSLDTGRPAQYF NA TRBV7-2 NA TRBJ2-7
TGCGCCAGCAGCTTGGATGGGGGCATAGATACGCAGTATTTT CASSLDGGIDTQYF NA TRBV5-1 NA TRBJ2-3
TGTGCCTGGAGTACCGGAAACACCATATATTTT CAWSTGNTIYF few TRBV30 NA TRBJ1-3
TGCGCCAGCAGCCCCGGGACTAACCGAAGGGAGACCCAGTACTTC CASSPGTNRRETQYF NA TRBV4-3 TRBD2 TRBJ2-5
TGTGCCAGCAGCCACCTATTCCCCAGGGGGCAGACCTACGAGCAGTACTTC CASSHLFPRGQTYEQYF NA TRBV4-2 TRBD1 TRBJ2-7
TGCGCCAGCAGCACGTCAGGTAGTGGCTACACCTTC CASSTSGSGYTF NA TRBV5-1 NA TRBJ1-2
TGTGCCAGCAGCCCGACAGGGAACCCCCCAGAGACCCAGTACTTC CASSPTGNPPETQYF NA TRBV28 TRBD1 TRBJ2-5
TGTGCCAGCAGCCAGCCTGAGGCTGGAAACACCATATATTTT CASSQPEAGNTIYF NA TRBV7-9 NA TRBJ1-3
TGTGCCAGCAGCTTATTGGGACAGGGTATTGACTATGGCTACACCTTC CASSLLGQGIDYGYTF NA TRBV7-2 TRBD1 TRBJ1-2
TGTGCCAGCAGCAGAGACAGGGGAATCCCCGGGGAGCTGTTTTTT CASSRDRGIPGELFF NA TRBV13 TRBD1 TRBJ2-2
TGCGCCAGCAGCCACCGGGACTCCGGCTACGAGCAGTACTTC CASSHRDSGYEQYF once TRBV4-3 NA TRBJ2-7
TGTGCCATCAATGCTGGCAGGGGGCCCCCCTACAATGAGCAGTTCTTC CAINAGRGPPYNEQFF NA TRBV10-3 TRBD1 TRBJ2-1
TGCGCCAGCAGCCGCCCTCTTTCGACAGAGACCCAGTACTTC CASSRPLSTETQYF NA TRBV4-1 NA TRBJ2-5
TGTGCCAGCAGCGTAGTTGATTCTACGAACACCGGGGAGCTGTTTTTT CASSVVDSTNTGELFF NA TRBV9 NA TRBJ2-2
TGTGCCAGCGATACAGGGTCTGAAAAACTGTTTTTT CASDTGSEKLFF few TRBV2 NA TRBJ1-4
TGTGCCAGCTCACCAAATCCCAGGGGGACTGAAGCTTTCTTT CASSPNPRGTEAFF NA TRBV18 TRBD1 TRBJ1-1
TGTGCCAGCAGTTTACCCTCGGCAGGCCTCCATGAAAAACTGTTTTTT CASSLPSAGLHEKLFF NA TRBV28 NA TRBJ1-4
TGTGCCAGCAGCCCGAGGGGTTACCAAGAGACCCAGTACTTC CASSPRGYQETQYF NA TRBV11-2 NA TRBJ2-5
TGTGCCAGCAGTGTGGGAGCGGAGGCTATCAAGCAGTACTTC CASSVGAEAIKQYF NA TRBV2 NA TRBJ2-7
TGTGCCAGCAGCCTTGCGAGCTCCTACGAGCAGTACTTC CASSLASSYEQYF once TRBV5-4 NA TRBJ2-7
TGCGCCAGCAGCCCTACGGGACTAGCGGGATCGGGTGATACGCAGTATTTT CASSPTGLAGSGDTQYF NA TRBV5-1 TRBD2 TRBJ2-3
TGCGCCAGCAGAGATGGAGCAAGACCCCTCGAGCAGTACTTC CASRDGARPLEQYF NA TRBV5-1 NA TRBJ2-7
TGTGCCATCAGTGAGGGGGACAGTAACTATGGCTACACCTTC CAISEGDSNYGYTF NA TRBV10-3 TRBD1 TRBJ1-2
TGTGCCTGGAGTAGTGGCGGGAGAACCTACAATGAGCAGTTCTTC CAWSSGGRTYNEQFF NA TRBV30 TRBD2 TRBJ2-1
TGCGCCAGCAGCCAAGGAAGTGTCCATTCACCCCTCCACTTT CASSQGSVHSPLHF NA TRBV4-1 NA TRBJ1-6
TGCGCCAGCAGCTTGGCTCTCCTTAGTCCAGATACGCAGTATTTT CASSLALLSPDTQYF NA TRBV5-1 NA TRBJ2-3
TGTGCCAGCAGTTACCCCTCGGCCGGGGAGCTGTTTTTT CASSYPSAGELFF NA TRBV6-5 NA TRBJ2-2
TGTGCCAGCAGCTATTATCGACAGGGGCCCACAGATACGCAGTATTTT CASSYYRQGPTDTQYF NA TRBV7-2 TRBD1 TRBJ2-3
TGTGCCAGCAGCCCCGGGCCGGGCGGACAGCCCCAGCATTTT CASSPGPGGQPQHF once TRBV4-2 NA TRBJ1-5
TGTGCCAGTAGTATCCTAACTAGCGGGGGGTACAATGAGCAGTTCTTC CASSILTSGGYNEQFF NA TRBV19 TRBD2 TRBJ2-1
TGTGCCAGCAGTGGGCGGACAGGGGGCGCGCATAATTCACCCCTCCACTTT CASSGRTGGAHNSPLHF NA TRBV25-1 TRBD1 TRBJ1-6
TGTGCCAGCGGCCTAGCGGGAGTCCTCTCCTACAATGAGCAGTTCTTC CASGLAGVLSYNEQFF NA TRBV2 TRBD2 TRBJ2-1
TGTGCCAGTAGTGGTACTAGCGGGAGGGGCAATGAGCAGTTCTTC CASSGTSGRGNEQFF NA TRBV19 TRBD2 TRBJ2-1
TGTGCCTGGCTCGGACAAGATAATTCACCCCTCCACTTT CAWLGQDNSPLHF once TRBV30 NA TRBJ1-6
TGTGCCAGCAGTCTATTCTCACTAGCGGGGGGCCAAGAGACCCAGTACTTC CASSLFSLAGGQETQYF NA TRBV27 TRBD2 TRBJ2-5